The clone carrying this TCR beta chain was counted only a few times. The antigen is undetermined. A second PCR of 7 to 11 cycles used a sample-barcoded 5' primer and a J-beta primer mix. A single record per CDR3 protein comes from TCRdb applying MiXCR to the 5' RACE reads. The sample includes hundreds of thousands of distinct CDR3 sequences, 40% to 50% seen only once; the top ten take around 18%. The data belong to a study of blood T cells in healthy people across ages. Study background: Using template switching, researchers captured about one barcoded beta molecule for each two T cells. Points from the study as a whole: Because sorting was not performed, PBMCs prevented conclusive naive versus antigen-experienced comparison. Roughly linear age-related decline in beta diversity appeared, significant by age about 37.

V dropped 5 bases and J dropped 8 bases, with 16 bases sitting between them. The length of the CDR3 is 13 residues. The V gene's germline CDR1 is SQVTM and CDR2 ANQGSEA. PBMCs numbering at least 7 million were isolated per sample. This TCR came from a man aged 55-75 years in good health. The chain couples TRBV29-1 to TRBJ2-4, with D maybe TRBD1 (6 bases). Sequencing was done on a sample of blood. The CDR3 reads CSVIIQGRDIQYF. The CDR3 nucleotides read TGCAGCGTTATAATACAGGGTCGGGACATTCAGTACTTC. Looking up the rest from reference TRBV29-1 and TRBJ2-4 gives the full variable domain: SAVISQKPSRDICQRGTSLTIQCQVDSQVTMMFWYRQQPGQSLTLIATANQGSEATYESGFVIDKFPISRPNLTFSTLTVSNMSPEDSSIYLCSVIIQGRDIQYFGAGTRLSVL.